The next 9 T cell receptor beta chains were all read from a single sample in a study of control samples from healthy donors and cancer patients. Produced via immunoSEQ multiplex PCR; TCRdb's table is partial and in-frame only. This table has tens of thousands of clones, 65% to 90% appearing once. The sequencing input was blood. The receptors come from a man between 35 and 55 years old in good health.

The chain has TRBV28 and TRBJ1-2, with D unclear. Germline V gene data show CDR1 as MDHEN and CDR2 as SYDVKM. This CDR3 has 13 residues. Trimming took 7 bases from V and 7 from J, leaving 16 bases between them. Here the CDR3 reads CASTVVKVGGYTF. The CDR3 coding sequence is TGTGCCAGCACCGTCGTAAAAGTTGGTGGCTACACCTTC.

This rearrangement joins TRBV19 to TRBJ2-7; D assignment may be TRBD1 or TRBD2 (6 bases each). Trimming pared 10 bases from V and 3 bases from J, leaving 19 bases between. In germline, CDR1 is LNHDA, CDR2 SQIVND (reference sequence). This CDR3 region has 14 residues. The CDR3 loop reads CATSGARGYYEQYF. In DNA, the CDR3 is TGTGCCACCTCAGGGGCGCGGGGATACTACGAGCAGTACTTC. The variable domain in full, completed from reference TRBV19 and TRBJ2-7, reads DGGITQSPKYLFRKEGQNVTLSCEQNLNHDAMYWYRQDPGQGLRLIYYSQIVNDFQKGDIAEGYSVSREKKESFPLTVTSAQKNPTAFYLCATSGARGYYEQYFGPGTRLTVT.

The chain recombines TRBV29-1 with TRBJ2-7, with TRBD1 matching over 7 bases. There are 13 residues in the CDR3. V trimming: 2 bases; J trimming: 9 bases; junction bases outside the gene matches: 10. CDR1 is SQVTM, CDR2 ANQGSEA, per germline. In DNA form, the CDR3 reads TGCAGCGTTGAAATAAGACAGGGTTTGGGGCAGTACTTC. Amino acids: CSVEIRQGLGQYF.

This rearrangement joins TRBV19 to TRBJ2-5; tentatively, D is TRBD1 or TRBD2 (5 bases each). Germline CDR1 is LNHDA and CDR2 is SQIVND (reference sequence). Between the trimmed V and J ends, which lost 3 bases and 3 bases, there was a span of 11 bases. This CDR3 has 14 residues. CDR3 protein: CASSMLEGKETQYF. In DNA, the CDR3 is TGTGCCAGTAGTATGTTAGAGGGGAAAGAGACCCAGTACTTC.

The J gene is TRBJ1-2, the V gene TRBV28, with D possibly TRBD1 on 6 matching bases. This CDR3 is 15 amino acids long. The ends were cut back, 3 bases at V and 1 base at J, with 12 bases in the middle. Per germline, CDR1 MDHEN and CDR2 SYDVKM. The CDR3 loop is CASSFGRGDNYGYTF. The CDR3 DNA reads as TGTGCCAGCAGTTTCGGCAGGGGAGATAACTATGGCTACACCTTC.

The chain carries TRBV5-1 and TRBJ2-7; TRBD1 aligns across 12 bases. V shed 6 bases and J 7 bases; nucleotides not matched to a gene: 11. The CDR3 has 15 amino acids. Germline CDR1 is SGHRS and CDR2 is YFSETQ. CDR3 in amino acids: CASTDPGQGAGEQYF. The CDR3 DNA reads as TGCGCCAGCACCGACCCGGGACAGGGGGCAGGGGAGCAGTACTTC.

The chain's CDR3 is CASSLGAGETNEQFF. CDR3 nucleotide sequence: TGCGCCAGCAGCTTGGGAGCGGGAGAAACCAATGAGCAGTTCTTC. The chain carries TRBV5-1 and TRBJ2-1, with 8 bases aligning to TRBD2. The germline V gene has CDR1 SGHRS and CDR2 YFSETQ. The junction had 5 bases not matched to a gene; V was cut back by 0 bases and J by 6 bases. The CDR3 spans 15 residues.

The V call is TRBV11-3, the J call TRBJ2-7, with no clear D. V was pared by 5 bases and J by 1 base, with 12 bases between. This CDR3 contains 14 residues. CDR1 is SGHNT, CDR2 YENEEA, per germline. The CDR3 is CASSIRRVSYEQYF. In DNA, the CDR3 is TGTGCCAGCAGCATAAGACGGGTGTCCTACGAGCAGTACTTC.

This chain connects TRBV11-3 to TRBJ1-1; 11 bases are shared with TRBD1. CDR3 length: 16 amino acids. V dropped 2 bases and J dropped 5; count of bases not matched to a gene: 7. Germline lookup yields CDR1 SGHNT and CDR2 YENEEA. The CDR3 DNA is TGTGCCAGCAGCTTAACCGACGGGACAGGGGGAACTGAAGCTTTCTTT. It yields the protein CASSLTDGTGGTEAFF.